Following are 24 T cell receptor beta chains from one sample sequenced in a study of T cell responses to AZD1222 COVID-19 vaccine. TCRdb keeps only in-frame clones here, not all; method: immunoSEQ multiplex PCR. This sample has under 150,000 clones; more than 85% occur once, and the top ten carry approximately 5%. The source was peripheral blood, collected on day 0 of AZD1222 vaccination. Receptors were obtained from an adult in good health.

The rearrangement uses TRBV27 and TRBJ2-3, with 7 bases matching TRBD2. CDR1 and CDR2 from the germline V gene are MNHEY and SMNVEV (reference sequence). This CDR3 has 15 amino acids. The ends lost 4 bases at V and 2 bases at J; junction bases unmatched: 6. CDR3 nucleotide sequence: TGTGCCAGCAGTTGGGGGAGCGGGGTCACAGATACGCAGTATTTT. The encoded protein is CASSWGSGVTDTQYF.

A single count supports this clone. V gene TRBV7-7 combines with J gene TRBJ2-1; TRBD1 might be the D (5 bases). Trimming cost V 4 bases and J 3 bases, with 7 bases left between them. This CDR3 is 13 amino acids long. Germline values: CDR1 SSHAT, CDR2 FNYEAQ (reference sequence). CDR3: CASSSTDYNEQFF. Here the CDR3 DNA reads TGTGCCAGCAGCTCGACAGACTACAATGAGCAGTTCTTC.

This CDR3 is CASSQNPNPSYEQYF. The DNA of the CDR3 is TGTGCCAGCAGCCAAAACCCTAACCCATCCTACGAGCAGTACTTC. The chain is built from TRBV7-6 and TRBJ2-7; no reliable D call. CDR3 length equals 15 residues. Trimming cost V 5 bases and J 1 base, with 15 bases left between them. Germline lookup yields CDR1 SGHVS and CDR2 FNYEAQ.

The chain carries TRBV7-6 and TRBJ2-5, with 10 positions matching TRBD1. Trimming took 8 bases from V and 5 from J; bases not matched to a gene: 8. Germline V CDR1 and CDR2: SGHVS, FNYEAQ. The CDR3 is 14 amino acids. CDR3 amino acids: CASGRTGGMETQYF. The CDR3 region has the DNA TGTGCCAGCGGACGGACAGGGGGGATGGAGACCCAGTACTTC.

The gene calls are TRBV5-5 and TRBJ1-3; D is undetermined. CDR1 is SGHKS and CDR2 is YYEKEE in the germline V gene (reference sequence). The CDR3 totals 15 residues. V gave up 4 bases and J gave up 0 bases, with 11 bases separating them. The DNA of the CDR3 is TGTGCCAGCAGCCCCGAGTATAGCTCTGGAAACACCATATATTTT. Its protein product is CASSPEYSSGNTIYF.

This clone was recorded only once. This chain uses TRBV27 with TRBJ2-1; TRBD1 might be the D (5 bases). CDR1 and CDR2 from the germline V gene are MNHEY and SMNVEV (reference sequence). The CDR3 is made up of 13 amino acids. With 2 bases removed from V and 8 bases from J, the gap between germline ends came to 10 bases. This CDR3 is CASSLAGRDEQFF. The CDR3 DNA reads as TGTGCCAGCAGTTTAGCAGGGCGCGATGAGCAGTTCTTC.

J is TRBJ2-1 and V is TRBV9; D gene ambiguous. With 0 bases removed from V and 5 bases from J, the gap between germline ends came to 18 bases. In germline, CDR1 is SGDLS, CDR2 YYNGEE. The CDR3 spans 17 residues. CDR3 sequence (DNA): TGTGCCAGCAGCGTAGATCCAGGAGCGAAAGGGAACAATGAGCAGTTCTTC. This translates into CASSVDPGAKGNNEQFF.

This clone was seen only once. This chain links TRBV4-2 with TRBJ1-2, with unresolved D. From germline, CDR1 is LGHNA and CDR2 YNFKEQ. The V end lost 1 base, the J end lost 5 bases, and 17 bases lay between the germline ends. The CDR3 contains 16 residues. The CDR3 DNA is TGTGCCAGCAGCCAAGCCCTTGGACGGTCCGATTATGGCTACACCTTC. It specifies CASSQALGRSDYGYTF.

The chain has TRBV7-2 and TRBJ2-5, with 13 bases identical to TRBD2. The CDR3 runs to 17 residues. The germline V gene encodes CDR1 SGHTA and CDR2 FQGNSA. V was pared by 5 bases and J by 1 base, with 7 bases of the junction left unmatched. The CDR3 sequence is CASSPTRTSGGQETQYF. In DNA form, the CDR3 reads TGTGCCAGCAGCCCTACTCGGACTAGCGGGGGCCAAGAGACCCAGTACTTC.

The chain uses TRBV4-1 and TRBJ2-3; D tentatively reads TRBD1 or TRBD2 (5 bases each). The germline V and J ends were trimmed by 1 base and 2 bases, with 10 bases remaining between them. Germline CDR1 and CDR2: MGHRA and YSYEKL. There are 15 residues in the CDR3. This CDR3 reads CASSQGGGPTDTQYF. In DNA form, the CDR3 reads TGCGCCAGCAGCCAAGGGGGCGGGCCCACAGATACGCAGTATTTT.

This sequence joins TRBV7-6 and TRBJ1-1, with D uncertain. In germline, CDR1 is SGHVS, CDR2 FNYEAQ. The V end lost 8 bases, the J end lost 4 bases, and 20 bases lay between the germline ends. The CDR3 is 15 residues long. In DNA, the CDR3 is TGTGCCAGCGTTCCTCGGATGGGAGGTCGCACTGAAGCTTTCTTT. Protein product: CASVPRMGGRTEAFF.

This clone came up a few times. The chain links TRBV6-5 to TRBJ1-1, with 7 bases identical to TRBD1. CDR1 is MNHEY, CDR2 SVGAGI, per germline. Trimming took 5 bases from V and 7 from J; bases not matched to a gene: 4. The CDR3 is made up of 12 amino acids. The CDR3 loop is CASSPGGGEAFF. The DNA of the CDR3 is TGTGCCAGCAGTCCAGGGGGGGGTGAAGCTTTCTTT.

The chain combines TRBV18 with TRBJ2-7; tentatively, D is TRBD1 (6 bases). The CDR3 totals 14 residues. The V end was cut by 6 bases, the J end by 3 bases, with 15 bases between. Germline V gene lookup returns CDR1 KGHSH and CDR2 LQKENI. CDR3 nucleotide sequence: TGTGCCAGCTCGAAGGACAGCTTACTCTACGAGCAGTACTTC. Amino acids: CASSKDSLLYEQYF.

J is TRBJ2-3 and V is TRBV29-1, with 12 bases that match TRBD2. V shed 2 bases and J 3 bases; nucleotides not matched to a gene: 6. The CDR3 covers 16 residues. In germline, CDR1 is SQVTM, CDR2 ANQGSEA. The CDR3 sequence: CSVERLAGGPTDTQYF. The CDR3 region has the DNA TGCAGCGTTGAACGGCTAGCGGGAGGGCCGACAGATACGCAGTATTTT.

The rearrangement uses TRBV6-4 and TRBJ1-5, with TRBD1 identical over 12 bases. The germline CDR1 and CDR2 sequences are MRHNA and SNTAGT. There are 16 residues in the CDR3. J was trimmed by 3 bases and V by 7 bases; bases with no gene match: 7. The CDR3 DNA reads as TGTGCCAGCATGGGACAGGGGGCGTCGGACAATCAGCCCCAGCATTTT. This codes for CASMGQGASDNQPQHF.

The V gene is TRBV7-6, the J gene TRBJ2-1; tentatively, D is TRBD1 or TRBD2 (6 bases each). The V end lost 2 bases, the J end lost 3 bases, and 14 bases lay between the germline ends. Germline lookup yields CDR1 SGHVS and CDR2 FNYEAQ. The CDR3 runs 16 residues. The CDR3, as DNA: TGTGCCAGCAGCTTAAATTTGGGGGGCCTCTACAATGAGCAGTTCTTC. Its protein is CASSLNLGGLYNEQFF.

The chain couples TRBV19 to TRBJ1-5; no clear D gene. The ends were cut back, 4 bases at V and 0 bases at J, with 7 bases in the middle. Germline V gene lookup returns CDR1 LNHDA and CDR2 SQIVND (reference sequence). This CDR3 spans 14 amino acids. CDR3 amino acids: CASSKGPSNQPQHF. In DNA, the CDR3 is TGTGCCAGTAGTAAAGGACCTAGCAATCAGCCCCAGCATTTT.

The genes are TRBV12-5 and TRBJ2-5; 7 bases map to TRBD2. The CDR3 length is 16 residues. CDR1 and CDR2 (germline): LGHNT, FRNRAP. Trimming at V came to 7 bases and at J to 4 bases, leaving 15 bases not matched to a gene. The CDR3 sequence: CASVPRIGEGLETQYF. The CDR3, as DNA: TGTGCTAGTGTTCCAAGGATTGGGGAGGGCCTAGAGACCCAGTACTTC.

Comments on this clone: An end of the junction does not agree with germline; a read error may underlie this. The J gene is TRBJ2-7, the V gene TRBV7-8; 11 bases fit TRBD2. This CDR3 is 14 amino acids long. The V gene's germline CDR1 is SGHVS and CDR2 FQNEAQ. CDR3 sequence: CASNLAGGLDEQYF. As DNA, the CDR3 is TGTGCCAGCAACTTAGCGGGGGGGCTTGACGAGCAGTACTTC.

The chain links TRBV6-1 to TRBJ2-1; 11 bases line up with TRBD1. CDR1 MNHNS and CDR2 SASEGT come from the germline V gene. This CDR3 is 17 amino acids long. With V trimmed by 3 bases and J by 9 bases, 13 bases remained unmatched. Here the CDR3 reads CASSEGHPGQGAGEQFF. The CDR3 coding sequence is TGTGCCAGCAGTGAGGGCCACCCAGGACAGGGGGCCGGTGAGCAGTTCTTC.

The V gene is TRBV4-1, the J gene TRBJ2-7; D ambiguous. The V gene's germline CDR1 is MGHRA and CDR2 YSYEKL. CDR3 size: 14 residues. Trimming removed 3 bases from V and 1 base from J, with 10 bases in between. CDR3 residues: CASSHLPGSYEQYF. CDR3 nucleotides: TGCGCCAGCAGCCACCTGCCTGGGTCCTACGAGCAGTACTTC.

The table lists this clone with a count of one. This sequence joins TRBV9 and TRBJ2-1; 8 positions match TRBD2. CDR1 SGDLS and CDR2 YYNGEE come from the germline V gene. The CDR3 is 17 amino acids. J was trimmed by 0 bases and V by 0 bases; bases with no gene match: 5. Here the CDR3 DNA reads TGTGCCAGCAGCGTAGCTCAGCGGGGGAGCTCCTACAATGAGCAGTTCTTC. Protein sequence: CASSVAQRGSSYNEQFF.

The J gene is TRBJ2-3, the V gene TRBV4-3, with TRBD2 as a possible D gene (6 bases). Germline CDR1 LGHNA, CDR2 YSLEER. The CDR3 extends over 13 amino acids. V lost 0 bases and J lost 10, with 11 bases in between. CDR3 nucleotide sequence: TGCGCCAGCAGCCAAGATACCGGGAGAGCGCAGTATTTT. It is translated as CASSQDTGRAQYF.

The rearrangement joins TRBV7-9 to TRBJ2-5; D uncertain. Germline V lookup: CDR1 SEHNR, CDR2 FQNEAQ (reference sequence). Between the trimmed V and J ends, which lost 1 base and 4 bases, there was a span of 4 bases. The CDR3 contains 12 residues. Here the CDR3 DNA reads TGTGCCAGCAGCTTAGGGAGAGAGACCCAGTACTTC. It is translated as CASSLGRETQYF.